Below, 11 T cell receptor beta chains from the same sample are listed, as sequenced in a study of radiation and T cells in renal cell carcinoma. Time point in this sample: baseline pretreatment blood. Treatment indicated: 15 Gy SBRT to primary tumor, nephrectomy 4 weeks later. Here immunoSEQ multiplex PCR was the method, and the copy in TCRdb shows in-frame clones only, minus some. The sample lists about 59,000 clones; over 70% were seen once. The source was blood, collected from a patient whose treatment included radiotherapy and nephrectomy. The receptor source for this set is a man in his 60s with renal cell carcinoma.

The J gene is TRBJ1-2, the V gene TRBV6-6; 8 bases are a match to TRBD1. CDR1 is MNHNY, CDR2 SVGAGI, per germline (reference sequence). The CDR3 extends over 14 amino acids. J was trimmed by 4 bases and V by 5 bases; bases with no gene match: 6. The DNA of the CDR3 is TGTGCCAGCAGTAGCGGACAGGGAAGCTATGGCTACACCTTC. Protein product: CASSSGQGSYGYTF.

The gene calls are TRBV7-9 and TRBJ2-7, with TRBD1 identical over 7 bases. The CDR3 loop spans 13 amino acids. Germline trimming cut 5 bases from V and 2 bases from J; bases unmatched to any gene: 3. CDR1 is SEHNR, CDR2 FQNEAQ, per germline (reference sequence). The CDR3 DNA follows: TGTGCCAGCAGCCGCGGACAGGCCTACGAGCAGTACTTC. This codes for CASSRGQAYEQYF.

This chain connects TRBV9 to TRBJ2-3, with 9 bases that match TRBD1. Trimming removed 2 bases from V and 4 bases from J; junction bases left unmatched: 2. The germline V gene encodes CDR1 SGDLS and CDR2 YYNGEE. CDR3 length: 14 amino acids. CDR3 protein: CASSVNRGPDTQYF. CDR3 sequence (DNA): TGTGCCAGCAGCGTCAACAGGGGGCCAGATACGCAGTATTTT. The full variable domain, rest sourced from reference TRBV9 and TRBJ2-3, is DSGVTQTPKHLITATGQRVTLRCSPRSGDLSVYWYQQSLDQGLQFLIQYYNGEERAKGNILERFSAQQFPDLHSELNLSSLELGDSALYFCASSVNRGPDTQYFGPGTRLTVL.

The CDR3: CASSLSSDIRTQYF. CDR3 DNA sequence: TGTGCCAGCAGCTTGTCGTCGGACATTCGGACCCAGTACTTC. J is TRBJ2-5 and V is TRBV11-3; D might be TRBD1 (5 bases). Germline-derived CDR1 and CDR2 are SGHNT and YENEEA. The CDR3 sequence is 14 residues long. V dropped 3 bases and J dropped 7 bases, with 15 bases sitting between them.

The chain uses TRBV10-2 and TRBJ2-2; 8 positions match TRBD1. The trim removed 7 bases at V and 4 bases at J, leaving 5 bases unmatched. Germline lookup yields CDR1 WSHSY and CDR2 SAAADI. This CDR3 is 14 amino acids long. The CDR3 protein is CASMGQVLTGELFF. The CDR3 DNA reads as TGCGCCAGCATGGGACAGGTGCTCACCGGGGAGCTGTTTTTT.

The sample holds a few counts of this clone. The chain joins TRBV6-1 to TRBJ2-7; TRBD1 aligns across 8 bases. Germline values: CDR1 MNHNS, CDR2 SASEGT. This CDR3 has 13 amino acids. With 6 bases clipped from V and 4 bases from J, the junction kept 5 bases outside the gene matches. The chain's CDR3 is CASSYDRGYEQYV. CDR3 coding DNA: TGTGCCAGCAGCTACGACAGGGGATACGAGCAGTACGTC.

This chain joins TRBV4-3 and TRBJ2-7, with 9 bases matching TRBD1. Germline lookup yields CDR1 LGHNA and CDR2 YSLEER. This CDR3 contains 16 residues. J gave up 3 bases and V 0 bases, and 6 bases lay outside the gene matches. CDR3 protein: CASSQDRGTGNYEQYF. The CDR3 region has the DNA TGCGCCAGCAGCCAAGATCGGGGGACAGGGAACTACGAGCAGTACTTC.

The chain couples TRBV28 to TRBJ1-2; D perhaps matches TRBD1 (6 bases). V gave up 1 base and J gave up 4 bases, with 10 bases separating them. The CDR3 length is 14 residues. CDR1 and CDR2 from the germline V gene are MDHEN and SYDVKM. The CDR3 DNA reads as TGTGCCAGCAGTTTATTCCCGGGGGCCTATGGCTACACCTTC. It yields the protein CASSLFPGAYGYTF.

This clone was counted between two and nine times. J is TRBJ1-5 and V is TRBV27; D is unclear. Trimming shortened V by 5 bases and J by 5 bases, and 10 bases separated the two germline ends. The CDR3 spans 13 residues. The V gene's germline CDR1 is MNHEY and CDR2 SMNVEV (reference sequence). CDR3 DNA: TGTGCCAGCAGTGACGCGGGTTATCAGCCCCAGCATTTT. It is translated as CASSDAGYQPQHF.

The chain carries TRBV7-2 and TRBJ1-1; D remains unclear. Germline V gene sequence: CDR1 SGHTA, CDR2 FQGNSA. This CDR3 is built from 13 residues. Trimming shortened V by 1 base and J by 7 bases, and 10 bases separated the two germline ends. The CDR3 spells CASSLGGGIEAFF. CDR3 sequence (DNA): TGTGCCAGCAGCTTAGGAGGTGGTATTGAAGCTTTCTTT.

The chain recombines TRBV19 with TRBJ1-5; D may be TRBD1 (6 bases). The V and J ends lost 11 bases and 3 bases respectively, with 14 bases between them. The CDR3 consists of 13 residues. CDR1 is LNHDA, CDR2 SQIVND, per germline (reference sequence). This CDR3 is CAGSGADNQPQHF. DNA for the CDR3: TGTGCCGGTTCAGGGGCCGACAATCAGCCCCAGCATTTT.